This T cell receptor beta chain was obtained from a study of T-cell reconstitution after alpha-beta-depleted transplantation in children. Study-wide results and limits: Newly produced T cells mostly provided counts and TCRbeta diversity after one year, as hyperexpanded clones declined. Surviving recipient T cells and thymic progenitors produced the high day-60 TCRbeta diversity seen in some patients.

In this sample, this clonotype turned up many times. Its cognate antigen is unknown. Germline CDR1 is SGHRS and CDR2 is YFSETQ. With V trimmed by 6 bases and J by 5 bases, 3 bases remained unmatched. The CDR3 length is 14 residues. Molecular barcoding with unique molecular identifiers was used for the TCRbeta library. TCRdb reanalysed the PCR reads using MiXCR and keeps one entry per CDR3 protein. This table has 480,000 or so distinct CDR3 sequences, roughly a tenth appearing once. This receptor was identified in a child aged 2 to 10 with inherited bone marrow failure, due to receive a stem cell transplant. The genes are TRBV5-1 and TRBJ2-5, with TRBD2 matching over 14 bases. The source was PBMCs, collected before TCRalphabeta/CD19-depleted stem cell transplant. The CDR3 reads CASTGTSGGETQYF. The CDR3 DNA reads TGCGCCAGCACGGGGACTAGCGGGGGCGAGACCCAGTACTTC.